The following is a T cell receptor (beta chain) sequence with its context. The antigen remains undetermined. This table comes from immunoSEQ multiplex PCR, and its TCRdb copy is limited to in-frame clones, with some not included. The sample has tens of thousands of clones; about 75% are singletons. Time point specified: week 23, last vaccination. In every dose of vaccine, 300 ug of mutant IDH1 20-mer peptide was given alongside topical imiquimod. The entry originates in a study of a mutant IDH1 vaccine in newly diagnosed glioma. Study summary: Patients had received radiotherapy, temozolomide, or both previously, most receiving both.

The CDR3 sequence is 19 residues long. CDR1 is SGHRS and CDR2 is YFSETQ in the germline V gene. The V segment lost 0 bases and the J segment 3 bases; nucleotides outside the gene matches: 10. This receptor was identified in a man aged 45 to 65 with glioma. The source material was PBMCs, sampled from a glioma patient whose treatment included an IDH1 peptide vaccine. The V call is TRBV5-1, the J call TRBJ1-3; 12 positions match TRBD1. The CDR3 coding sequence is TGCGCCAGCAGCTTGGTTGGGACAGGGGGCGCGGAAGGTGGAAACACCATATATTTT. Translation: CASSLVGTGGAEGGNTIYF.